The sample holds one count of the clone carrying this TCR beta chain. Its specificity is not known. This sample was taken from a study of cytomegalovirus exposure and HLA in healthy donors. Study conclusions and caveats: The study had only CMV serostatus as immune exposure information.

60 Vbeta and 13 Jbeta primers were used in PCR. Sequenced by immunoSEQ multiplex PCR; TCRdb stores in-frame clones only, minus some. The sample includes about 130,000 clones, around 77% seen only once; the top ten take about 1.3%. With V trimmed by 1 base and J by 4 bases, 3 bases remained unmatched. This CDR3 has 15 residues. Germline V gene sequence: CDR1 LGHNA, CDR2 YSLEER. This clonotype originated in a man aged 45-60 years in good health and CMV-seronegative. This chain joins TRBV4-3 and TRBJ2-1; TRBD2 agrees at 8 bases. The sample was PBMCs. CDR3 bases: TGCGCCAGCAGCCAAGGACTAGCGTTGTACAATGAGCAGTTCTTC. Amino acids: CASSQGLALYNEQFF.